This T cell receptor (beta chain) stems from a study of cytomegalovirus exposure and HLA in healthy donors. Study-wide context: Counted in an early data release were about 80 million unique TCRs from HLA-typed donors.

In the PCR, 60 Vbeta and 13 Jbeta primers were used. Assay used: immunoSEQ multiplex PCR; TCRdb lists only in-frame clones, some missing. The data hold around 200,000 clones, with about 81% observed a single time. Germline-derived CDR1 and CDR2 are SEHNR and FQNEAQ (reference sequence). The CDR3 is made up of 15 amino acids. Trimming removed 2 bases from V and 0 bases from J; junction bases left unmatched: 2. This clonotype originated in a man between 40 and 49 years old in good health and CMV-seropositive. Sequenced: PBMCs. The V call is TRBV7-9, the J call TRBJ2-3, with TRBD2 matching 7 bases. CDR3 amino acids: CASSLLAGSTDTQYF. The CDR3 nucleotides read TGTGCCAGCAGCTTATTAGCGGGTAGCACAGATACGCAGTATTTT.